This TCR beta chain stems from a study of blood T cell repertoires in COVID-19. Study-level background: Sources were T cells, B-cell-depleted T cells, or PBMCs; the material itself was cDNA or gDNA.

Repertoires were generated with immunoSEQ multiplex PCR, while TCRdb's copy carries only in-frame clones and drops some. The table includes roughly 400,000 clones, roughly 84% detected once. The trim removed 2 bases at V and 5 bases at J, leaving 2 bases unmatched. The CDR3 is made up of 14 amino acids. Germline lookup yields CDR1 MGHRA and CDR2 YSYEKL. All enrollees were about 18 to 89 years old and from some 24 US areas. Clinical history as reported by participants underpinned cohort assignment. V usage is TRBV4-1 and J usage is TRBJ2-3, with 9 bases fitting TRBD2. The clonotype was recovered from a woman under 30 who had been exposed to COVID-19. Sequencing input: PBMCs or T cells enriched from blood (not recorded which). For the CDR3, the DNA is TGCGCCAGCAGCCAACGACTAGCGGAAGATACGCAGTATTTT. Amino acid sequence: CASSQRLAEDTQYF.